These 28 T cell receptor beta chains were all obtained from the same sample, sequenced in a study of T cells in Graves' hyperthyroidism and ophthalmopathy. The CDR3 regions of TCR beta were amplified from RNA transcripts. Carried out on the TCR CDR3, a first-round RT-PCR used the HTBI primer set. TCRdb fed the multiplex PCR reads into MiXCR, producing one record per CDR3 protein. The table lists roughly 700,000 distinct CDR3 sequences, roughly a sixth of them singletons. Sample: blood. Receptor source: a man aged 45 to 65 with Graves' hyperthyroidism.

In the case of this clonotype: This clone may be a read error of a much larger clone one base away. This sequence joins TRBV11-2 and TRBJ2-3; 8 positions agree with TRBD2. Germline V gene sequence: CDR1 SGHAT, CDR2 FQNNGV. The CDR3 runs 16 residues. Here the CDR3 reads CAGSLAPSGSTDTQYF. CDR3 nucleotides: TGTGCCGGCAGCTTAGCCCCCAGCGGGAGTACAGATACGCAGTATTTT.

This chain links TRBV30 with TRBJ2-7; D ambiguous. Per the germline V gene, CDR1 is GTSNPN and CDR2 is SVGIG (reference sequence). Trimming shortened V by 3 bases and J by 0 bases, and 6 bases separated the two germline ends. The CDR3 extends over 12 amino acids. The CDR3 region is CAWRRSSYEQYF. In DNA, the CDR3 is TGTGCCTGGAGGAGAAGCTCCTACGAGCAGTACTTC.

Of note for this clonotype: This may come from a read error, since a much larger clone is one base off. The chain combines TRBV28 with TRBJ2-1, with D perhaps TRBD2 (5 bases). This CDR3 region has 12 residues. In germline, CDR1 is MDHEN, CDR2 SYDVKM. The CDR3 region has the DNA TGTGCCAGCGAAAACGGGATAAATGAGCAGATCTTC. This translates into CASENGINEQIF.

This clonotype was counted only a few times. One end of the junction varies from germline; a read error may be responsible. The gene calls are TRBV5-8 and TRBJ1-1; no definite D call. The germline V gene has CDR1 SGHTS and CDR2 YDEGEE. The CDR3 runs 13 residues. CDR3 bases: TGCGCCAGCAGCCACCAGACGAACACTGAAGCTTTCTTT. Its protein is CASSHQTNTEAFF.

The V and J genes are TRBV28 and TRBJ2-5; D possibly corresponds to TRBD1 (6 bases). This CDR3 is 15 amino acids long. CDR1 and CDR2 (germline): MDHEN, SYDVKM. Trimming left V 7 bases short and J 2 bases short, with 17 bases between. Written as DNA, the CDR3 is TGTGCCAGCACCCACTCAGGGGCCAGTCAAGAGACCCAGTACTTC. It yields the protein CASTHSGASQETQYF.

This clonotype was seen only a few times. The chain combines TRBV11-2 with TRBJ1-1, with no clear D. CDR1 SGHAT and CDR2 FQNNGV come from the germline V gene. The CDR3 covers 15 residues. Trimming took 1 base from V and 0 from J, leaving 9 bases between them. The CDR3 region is CASSLVARLNTEAFF. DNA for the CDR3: TGTGCCAGCAGCTTAGTGGCAAGGCTGAACACTGAAGCTTTCTTT.

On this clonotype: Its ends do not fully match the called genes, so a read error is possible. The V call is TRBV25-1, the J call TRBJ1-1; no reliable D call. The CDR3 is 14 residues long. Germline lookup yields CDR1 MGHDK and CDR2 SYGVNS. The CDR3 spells CASSEEGRNTEALF. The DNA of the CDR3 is TGTGCCAGCAGCGAGGAGGGTAGAAACACTGAAGCTCTCTTT.

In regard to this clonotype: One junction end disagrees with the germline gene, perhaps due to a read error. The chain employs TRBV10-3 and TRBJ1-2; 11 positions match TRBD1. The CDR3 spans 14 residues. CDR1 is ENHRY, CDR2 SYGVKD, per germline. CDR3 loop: CAIRSDRGPYDYTF. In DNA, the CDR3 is TGTGCCATCAGGTCGGACAGGGGGCCCTATGACTACACCTTC.

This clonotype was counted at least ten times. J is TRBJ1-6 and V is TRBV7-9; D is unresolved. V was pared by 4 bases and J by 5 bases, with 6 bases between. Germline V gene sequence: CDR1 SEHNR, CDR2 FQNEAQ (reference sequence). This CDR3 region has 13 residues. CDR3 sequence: CASSYRDNSPLHF. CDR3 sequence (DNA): TGTGCCAGCAGCTATCGGGATAATTCACCCCTCCACTTT.

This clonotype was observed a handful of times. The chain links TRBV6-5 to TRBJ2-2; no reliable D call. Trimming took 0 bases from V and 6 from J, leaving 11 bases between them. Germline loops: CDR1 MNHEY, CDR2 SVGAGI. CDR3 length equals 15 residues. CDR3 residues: CASSYSPQFPGELFF. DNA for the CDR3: TGTGCCAGCAGTTACTCGCCACAATTCCCCGGGGAGCTGTTTTTT.

Written as DNA, the CDR3 is TGTGCCAGCAGCCGGGCTCAATCCGCTAATTCACCCCTCCACTTT. This gives the protein CASSRAQSANSPLHF. The gene calls are TRBV7-2 and TRBJ1-6; no clear D. CDR1 and CDR2 from the germline V gene are SGHTA and FQGNSA. The V end was cut by 5 bases, the J end by 6 bases, with 14 bases between. The CDR3 extends over 15 amino acids.

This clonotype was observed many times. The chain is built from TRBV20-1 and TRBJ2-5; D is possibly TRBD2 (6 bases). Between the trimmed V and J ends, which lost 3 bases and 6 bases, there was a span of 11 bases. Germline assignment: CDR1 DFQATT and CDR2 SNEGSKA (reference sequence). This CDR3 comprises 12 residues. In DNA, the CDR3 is TGCAGTGCTAGGGGACTGCAAAAGACCCAGTACTTC. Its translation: CSARGLQKTQYF.

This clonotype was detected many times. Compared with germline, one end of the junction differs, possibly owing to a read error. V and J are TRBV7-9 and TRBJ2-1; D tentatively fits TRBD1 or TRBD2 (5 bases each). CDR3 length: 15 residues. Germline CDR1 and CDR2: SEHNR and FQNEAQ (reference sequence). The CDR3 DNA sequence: TGTGCCAGCAGCCTCGTTTTTGGGGGATGGAATGAGCACTCCTTC. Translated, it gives CASSLVFGGWNEHSF.

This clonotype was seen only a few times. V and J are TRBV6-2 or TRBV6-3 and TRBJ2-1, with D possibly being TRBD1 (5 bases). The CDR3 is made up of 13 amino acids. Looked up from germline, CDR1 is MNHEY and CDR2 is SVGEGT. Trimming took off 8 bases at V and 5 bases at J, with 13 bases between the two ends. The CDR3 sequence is CASLATANNEQFF. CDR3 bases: TGTGCCAGCCTCGCGACAGCTAACAATGAGCAGTTCTTC.

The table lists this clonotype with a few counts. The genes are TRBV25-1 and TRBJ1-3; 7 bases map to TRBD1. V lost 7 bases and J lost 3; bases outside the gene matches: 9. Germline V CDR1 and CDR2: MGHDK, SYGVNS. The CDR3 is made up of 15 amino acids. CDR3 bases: TGTGCCAGCACTGATGACAGGGAGGGTGGAAACACCATATATTTT. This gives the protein CASTDDREGGNTIYF.

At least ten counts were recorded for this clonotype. The CDR3 region is CASSVTGAGNTIYF. The DNA for the CDR3 is TGTGCCAGCAGTGTAACAGGGGCGGGAAACACCATATATTTT. V gene TRBV12-3 or TRBV12-4 combines with J gene TRBJ1-3; 7 bases are shared with TRBD1. V lost 5 bases and J lost 4; bases outside the gene matches: 5. The CDR3 extends over 14 amino acids.

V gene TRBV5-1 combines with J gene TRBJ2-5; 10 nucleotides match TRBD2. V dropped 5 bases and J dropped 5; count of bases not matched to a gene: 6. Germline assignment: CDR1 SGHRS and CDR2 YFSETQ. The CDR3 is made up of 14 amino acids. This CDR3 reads CASSSLAGDETQYF. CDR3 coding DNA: TGCGCCAGCAGTTCCCTAGCGGGAGATGAGACCCAGTACTTC.

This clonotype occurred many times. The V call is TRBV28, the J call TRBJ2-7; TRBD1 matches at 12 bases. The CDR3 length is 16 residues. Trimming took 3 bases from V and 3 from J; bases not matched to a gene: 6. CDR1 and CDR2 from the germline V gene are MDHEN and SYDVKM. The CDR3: CASSLWGQGANYEQYF. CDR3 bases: TGTGCCAGCAGTTTGTGGGGACAGGGGGCTAACTACGAGCAGTACTTC.

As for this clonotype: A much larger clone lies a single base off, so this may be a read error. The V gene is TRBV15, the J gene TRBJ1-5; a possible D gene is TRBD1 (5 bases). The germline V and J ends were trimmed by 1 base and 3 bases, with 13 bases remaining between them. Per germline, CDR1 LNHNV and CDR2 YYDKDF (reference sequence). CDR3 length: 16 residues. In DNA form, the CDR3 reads TGTGCCACCAGCAGAGTCAGGGATTATAACAATCAGCCCCAGCATTTT. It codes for CATSRVRDYNNQPQHF.

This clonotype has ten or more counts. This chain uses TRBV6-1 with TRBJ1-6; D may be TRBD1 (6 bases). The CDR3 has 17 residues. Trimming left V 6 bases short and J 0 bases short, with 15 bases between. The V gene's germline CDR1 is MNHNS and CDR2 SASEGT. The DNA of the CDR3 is TGTGCCAGCAGCTCCAGGGGAAGAGGCTCCTATAATTCACCCCTCCACTTT. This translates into CASSSRGRGSYNSPLHF.

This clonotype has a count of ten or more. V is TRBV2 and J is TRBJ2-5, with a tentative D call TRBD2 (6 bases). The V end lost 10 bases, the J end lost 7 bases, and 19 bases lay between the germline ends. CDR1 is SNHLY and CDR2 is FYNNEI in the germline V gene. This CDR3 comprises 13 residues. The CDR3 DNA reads TGTGCCATCCTGCGGGATACCGGGGGGACCCAGTACTTC. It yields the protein CAILRDTGGTQYF.

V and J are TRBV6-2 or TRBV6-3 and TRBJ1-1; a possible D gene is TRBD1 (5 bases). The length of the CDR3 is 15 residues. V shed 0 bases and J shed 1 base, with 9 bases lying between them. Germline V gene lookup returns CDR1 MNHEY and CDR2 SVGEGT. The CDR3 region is CASSYSAGRNTEAFF. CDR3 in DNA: TGTGCCAGCAGTTACTCAGCAGGGCGGAACACTGAAGCTTTCTTT.

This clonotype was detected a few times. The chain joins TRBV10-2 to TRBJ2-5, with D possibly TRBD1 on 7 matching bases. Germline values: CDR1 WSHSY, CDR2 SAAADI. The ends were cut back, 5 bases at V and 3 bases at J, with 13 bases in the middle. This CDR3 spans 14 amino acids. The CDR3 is CASSYGGGEETQYF. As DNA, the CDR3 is TGCGCCAGCAGTTATGGAGGGGGCGAAGAGACCCAGTACTTC.

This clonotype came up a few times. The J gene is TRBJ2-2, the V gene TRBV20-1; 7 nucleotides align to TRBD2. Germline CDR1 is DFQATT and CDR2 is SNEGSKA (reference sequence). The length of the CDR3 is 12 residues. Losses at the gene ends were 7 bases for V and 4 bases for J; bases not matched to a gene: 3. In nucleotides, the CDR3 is TGCAGTGTCGCGGGAGCCACCGGGGAGCTGTTTTTT. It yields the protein CSVAGATGELFF.

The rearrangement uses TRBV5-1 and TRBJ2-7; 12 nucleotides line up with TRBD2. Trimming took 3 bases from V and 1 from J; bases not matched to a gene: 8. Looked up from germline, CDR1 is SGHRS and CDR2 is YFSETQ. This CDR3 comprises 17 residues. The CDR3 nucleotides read TGCGCCAGCAGCTCGGGTGCGACTAGCGGGGGATCCTACGAGCAGTACTTC. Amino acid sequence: CASSSGATSGGSYEQYF. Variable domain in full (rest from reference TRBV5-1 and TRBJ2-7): KAGVTQTPRYLIKTRGQQVTLSCSPISGHRSVSWYQQTPGQGLQFLFEYFSETQRNKGNFPGRFSGRQFSNSRSEMNVSTLELGDSALYLCASSSGATSGGSYEQYFGPGTRLTVT.

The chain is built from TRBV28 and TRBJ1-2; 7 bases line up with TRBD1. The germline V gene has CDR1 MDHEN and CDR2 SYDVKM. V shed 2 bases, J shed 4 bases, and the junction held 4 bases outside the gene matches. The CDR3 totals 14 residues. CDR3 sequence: CASSLAGQTYGYTF. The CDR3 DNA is TGTGCCAGCAGTTTAGCGGGACAGACCTATGGCTACACCTTC.

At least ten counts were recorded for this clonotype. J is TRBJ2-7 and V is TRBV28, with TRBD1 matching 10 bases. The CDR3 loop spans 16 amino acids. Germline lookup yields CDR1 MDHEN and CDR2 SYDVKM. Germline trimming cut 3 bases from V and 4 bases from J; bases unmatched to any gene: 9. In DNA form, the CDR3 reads TGTGCCAGCAGTTTCGGCCGGGACAGGGGAAAGTACGAGCAGTACTTC. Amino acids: CASSFGRDRGKYEQYF. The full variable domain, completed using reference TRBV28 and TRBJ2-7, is DVKVTQSSRYLVKRTGEKVFLECVQDMDHENMFWYRQDPGLGLRLIYFSYDVKMKEKGDIPEGYSVSREKKERFSLILESASTNQTSMYLCASSFGRDRGKYEQYFGPGTRLTVT.

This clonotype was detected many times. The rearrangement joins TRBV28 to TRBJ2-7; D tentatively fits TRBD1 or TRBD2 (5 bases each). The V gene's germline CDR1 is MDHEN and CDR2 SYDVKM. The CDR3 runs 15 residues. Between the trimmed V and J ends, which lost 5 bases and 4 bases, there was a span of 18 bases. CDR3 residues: CASSPGDRRYYEQYF. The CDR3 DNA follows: TGTGCCAGCAGTCCCGGGGACCGACGATATTACGAGCAGTACTTC.